This T cell receptor beta chain was found in a study of blood T cell repertoires in COVID-19. Whole-study context: Researchers got acute and convalescent COVID-19 samples from the United States, Italy and Spain. PBMCs, B-cell-depleted T cells, or T cells provided the cDNA or gDNA that made up the material.

This CDR3 contains 17 residues. Germline loops: CDR1 SGDLS, CDR2 YYNGEE. The V and J ends lost 1 base and 4 bases, in that order; junction bases with no gene match: 13. Sequencing used immunoSEQ multiplex PCR; TCRdb keeps in-frame clones, though not all of them. The table shows roughly 330,000 clones, with around 87% occurring only once. In terms of age and location, participants ranged from about 18 to 90 years and lived in about two dozen US areas. Recovered participants had two consecutive negative NP/OP PCR tests, healthcare professional clearance, or symptom resolution. Sequencing was performed on PBMCs or T cells enriched from blood (not recorded which). The V and J genes are TRBV9 and TRBJ1-2; 7 bases fit TRBD1. This TCR was recovered from a woman aged 30 to 39 who had recovered from COVID-19. The CDR3 region is CASSVYVGRGIGYGYTF. CDR3 nucleotides: TGTGCCAGCAGCGTATATGTAGGCAGGGGGATCGGCTATGGCTACACCTTC.